Ten or more counts support the clone carrying this T cell receptor (beta chain). Its antigen is as yet unknown. RNA transcripts provided the source from which TCR beta CDR3 regions were amplified. The HTBI primer set served for first-round RT-PCR of the TCR CDR3. TCRdb reprocessed the multiplex PCR reads via MiXCR and lists one record per CDR3 protein. The table shows nearly 600,000 distinct CDR3 sequences, with 12% to 15% occurring only once. The sample originates from a study of T cells in Graves' hyperthyroidism and ophthalmopathy. Study-level information: Peripheral blood draws took place at initial diagnosis, ahead of any treatment. Study results and caveats: Within blood appeared most thyroid clonotypes that had expanded above 0.001.

Germline lookup yields CDR1 DFQATT and CDR2 SNEGSKA (reference sequence). The junction had 4 bases not matched to a gene; V was cut back by 1 base and J by 2 bases. This CDR3 is 14 amino acids long. Exclusion criteria comprised uncontrolled infection, other autoimmune disease, pregnancy or lactation. The PBMCs were taken from around 9.1 ml of fresh peripheral blood. This chain uses TRBV20-1 with TRBJ2-7; 8 nucleotides align to TRBD2. This TCR was recovered from a young woman with Graves' ophthalmopathy. The sequenced material came from blood. The CDR3 region is CSARAGLGPYEQYF. The CDR3 DNA reads as TGCAGTGCTAGAGCGGGACTAGGCCCCTACGAGCAGTACTTC.